This paragraph reports one T cell receptor (beta chain). The antigen remains unidentified. Primers included in the PCR were 60 Vbeta and 13 Jbeta primers. TCRdb's copy holds only in-frame clones and misses some; the assay was immunoSEQ multiplex PCR. The profile shows 150,000 to 200,000 clones, 80% to 90% of them singletons. These data originate in a study of cytomegalovirus exposure and HLA in healthy donors. V trimming: 1 base; J trimming: 1 base; junction bases outside the gene matches: 6. CDR3 size: 18 residues. The germline V gene has CDR1 KGHSH and CDR2 LQKENI. Overall study results and limits: The productive fraction for most TCR beta V segments was about 87% or about 30% in an earlier analysis. TCR beta chain V- and J-gene trimming was linked, in a later analysis, to a missense variant in DCLRE1C.

Participants comprised healthy donors of bone marrow. The sequenced material came from PBMCs. This receptor was identified in a girl aged 10-17 years in good health and CMV-seropositive. V is TRBV18 and J is TRBJ2-6, with TRBD1 matching 8 bases. CDR3 amino acids: CASSPQGTGSSGANVLTF. The CDR3 nucleotides read TGTGCCAGCTCACCACAAGGGACAGGTTCATCTGGGGCCAACGTCCTGACTTTC.